This T cell receptor (beta chain) appears in the sequencing data of a study of T cell changes during pregnancy in multiple sclerosis. Profiled with immunoSEQ multiplex PCR; TCRdb holds only in-frame clones, not every one. The table lists roughly 86,000 clones, over 80% of them singletons. The V and J ends lost 5 bases and 1 base respectively, with 10 bases between them. The CDR3 runs 13 residues. Germline-derived CDR1 and CDR2 are SGHRS and YFSETQ. This clonotype was sampled from a female donor with multiple sclerosis, enrolled in a pregnancy study. V gene TRBV5-1 combines with J gene TRBJ2-7; weak D call: TRBD1 (5 bases). The sample in question was peripheral blood, obtained in the first trimester of pregnancy. CDR3 amino acids: CASSLGVSYEQYF. Written as DNA, the CDR3 is TGCGCCAGCAGTTTAGGGGTGTCCTACGAGCAGTACTTC.